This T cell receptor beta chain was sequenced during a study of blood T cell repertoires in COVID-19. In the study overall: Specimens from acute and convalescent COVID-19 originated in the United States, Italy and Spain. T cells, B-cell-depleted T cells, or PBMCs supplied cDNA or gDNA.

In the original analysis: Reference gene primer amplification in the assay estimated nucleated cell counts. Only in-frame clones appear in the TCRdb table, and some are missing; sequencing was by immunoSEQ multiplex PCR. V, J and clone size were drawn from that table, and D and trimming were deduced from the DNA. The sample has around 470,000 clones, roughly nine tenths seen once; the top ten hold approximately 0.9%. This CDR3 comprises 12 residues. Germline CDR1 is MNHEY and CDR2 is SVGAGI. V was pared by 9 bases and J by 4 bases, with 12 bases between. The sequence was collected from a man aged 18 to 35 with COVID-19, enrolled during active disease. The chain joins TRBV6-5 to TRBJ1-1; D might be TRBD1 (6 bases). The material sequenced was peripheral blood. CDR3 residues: CASTGRGTEAFF. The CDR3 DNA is TGTGCCAGTACAGGGAGGGGCACTGAAGCTTTCTTT.